The T cell receptor beta chain under discussion was sequenced for a study of siplizumab effects on memory and regulatory T cells (dated by TCRdb to the late 2010s). Turning to the overall study: The effect of the anti-CD2 antibody siplizumab on alloreactive T-cell subsets was examined in allogeneic mixed lymphocyte reactions constructed from human PBMCs. What the authors observed across the whole study: Compared with memory T cells, unstimulated naive T cells appeared more diverse, and naive cells seemed to make a substantial contribution to the alloresponse. Siplizumab significantly lowered the cumulative frequency of alloreactive sequences that could be traced to unstimulated CD4+ memory T cells. Whether proliferating Tregs from siplizumab cultures were suppressive was not functionally confirmed. Of the alloreactive CD4+ clones that could be mapped, the Treg-derived share averaged roughly 73% with siplizumab compared with around 25% in control reactions. For roughly 75-97% of proliferating CD4+ or CD8+ clones, no naive or memory phenotype could be assigned. Because sequences at frequencies below about 10^-5 were poorly captured, only a minor fraction of alloreactive clones could be mapped back to unstimulated subsets.

This clone was recorded only once. There is no known antigen for this receptor. The input lacks base qualities; no much larger clone sits a single base away. Sorted unstimulated T cells and proliferating T cells recovered from mixed lymphocyte reactions were subjected to TCRbeta CDR3 sequencing. Fresh whole blood from about 11 HLA-typed healthy donors was used as the source from which PBMCs were isolated. To map where alloreactive clones came from, CD4+ regulatory T cells in the unstimulated state were FACS-sorted. Library creation used the immunoSEQ multiplex PCR assay. Approximately 100,000 TCR templates per sample were assayed on the deep sequencing platform. Genomic DNA extracted from sorted T cells was the material used for TCRbeta CDR3 sequencing. As for the original processing: The R programming language was used for clonal analysis of the TCRbeta CDR3 data. Alloreactive CD4+ and CD8+ clones were identified by comparing unstimulated samples to CFSE-low samples taken after the reaction. Regulatory or non-regulatory origin was assigned to alloreactive CD4+ clones by matching of sequences to sorted unstimulated Treg and non-Treg repertoires. Held by TCRdb, this immuneACCESS table contains in-frame sequences only and omits some clones. Under half of the omission traces to an unresolved V gene where checked; the cause of the rest is unknown. V and J calls and clone size come straight from that table; D and trimming were deduced from the DNA. The sample data list some 100,000 clones, and 90% to 95% of these were observed just once. The ten top clones hold 0.55% to 0.65% of the sample.

Deletion took 6 bases off V and 7 bases off J, with a span of 18 bases between the germline ends. CDR1 MNHNS and CDR2 SASEGT were looked up in the germline V gene. The CDR3 covers 14 residues, taking in both the cysteine and the phenylalanine. Only CDR3 DNA remains: 42 bases, in frame from the first base. The material sequenced was Tregs sorted from blood. The chain is encoded by TRBV6-1 joined to TRBJ2-5; the D gene cannot be named for sure. This TCR came from a human donor in good health. The CDR3 protein sequence reads: CASRLVAAAGTQYF. The nucleotide sequence is TGTGCCAGCAGGTTGGTAGCAGCCGCAGGGACCCAGTACTTC.